The subject of this entry is one T cell receptor beta chain. TCR cDNA molecules were tagged individually, and each one carried a unique molecular identifier. TCRdb reanalysed the 5' RACE reads using MiXCR and keeps one entry per CDR3 protein. The data show some 120,000 distinct CDR3 sequences, roughly an eighth seen once. This sample was included in a study of spatial heterogeneity in lung cancer. Overall study: Taken at a median of about 2 years after resection, follow-up PBMC samples underwent sequencing when available.

Germline V CDR1 and CDR2: KGHDR, SFDVKD. The CDR3 consists of 14 residues. Trimming cost V 2 bases and J 1 base, with 7 bases left between them. The time point is: blood at routine non-recurrence follow-up after resection. Whole RNA was taken from tumor, nontumor lung or frozen PBMC; it was then sequenced unsorted. The V call is TRBV24-1, the J call TRBJ2-5; the D is unclear. This receptor was obtained from a male donor with early-stage non-small cell lung cancer. The sample here was PBMCs, taken at follow-up. The CDR3 sequence is CATSDSGFQETQYF. The DNA for the CDR3 is TGTGCCACCAGTGATTCAGGCTTCCAAGAGACCCAGTACTTC.